The text below deals with one TCR beta chain. The data are from a study of blood T cell repertoires in COVID-19. As handled by the study authors: Quantification of nucleated cells was approximated via reference gene primer amplification. TCRdb's table, derived via immunoSEQ multiplex PCR, lists solely in-frame clones and lacks some. V and J calls and clone size are given by that table; D and trimming were obtained from the DNA. The sample holds about 170,000 clones, over 80% seen once. This CDR3 is built from 17 residues. Deletions cut 5 bases from V and 4 bases from J, with 23 bases between. Germline V gene data show CDR1 as MDHEN and CDR2 as SYDVKM.

Material for sequencing was peripheral blood. This sequence originates from an elderly woman with COVID-19, enrolled during active disease. The J gene is TRBJ1-2, the V gene TRBV28, with D perhaps TRBD1 (6 bases). The chain's CDR3 is CASSAPQGSLAVYGYTF. The DNA for the CDR3 is TGTGCCAGCAGTGCCCCACAGGGATCCCTTGCGGTCTATGGCTACACCTTC.